This T cell receptor beta chain was recorded in a study of cytomegalovirus exposure and HLA in healthy donors (TCRdb year 2017). For context, the study as a whole: According to an earlier analysis of 587 of the donors, about 179 million T cells yielded 117 million unique TCR beta sequences and about 300 Gb of sequence data. An early release that covered approximately 600 HLA-typed donors contained approximately 300 gigabases of sequencing data and 75 million to 100 million unique TCR sequences. Of the 398 genotyped donors, over 65% fell in the genetic ancestry cluster associated with self-reported Caucasian donors. The study aimed to test whether cataloging public T cell receptors could reveal signatures of past pathogen exposure. The T cell repertoires of 550 to 850 subjects were profiled by immunosequencing and related to cytomegalovirus serostatus. Along with the approximately 700-subject first cohort, a separate validation cohort of 120 different subjects was used. To predict cytomegalovirus infection status, the study combined high-throughput TCR immunosequencing, statistical association of individual TCRs with disease status, and machine learning. A later analysis re-analyzed previously published TCR beta repertoires from 660 or so donors and added high-resolution HLA genotyping to study TCR occurrence patterns. In the later analysis, no new phenotypic data were used to find candidate immune exposures; instead, reliance was placed on TCR beta sequences and their occurrence across donors. An earlier analysis of roughly 600 of the donors used high-throughput TCR beta sequencing to judge whether each TCR beta V gene segment behaved as functional or pseudogenic. Donor age, sex, ethnicity and CMV serostatus were collected together with the repertoire data. Genome-wide SNP genotypes for about 65% of the roughly 670 donors were used in a later genetic analysis, which treated that subset as a discovery cohort. All discovery cohort repertoires had been generated using a single sequencing platform. HLA typing covered class I and class II loci at four-digit resolution. The number of donors typed differed by locus, with roughly 620-640 for A, B, C, DRB1 and DQB1, around 560 for DQA1, about 610 for DPA1, and about 450 for DPB1. Five DR-DQ haplotypes were handled as single units for association and clustering because linkage in the cohort was strong. Among about 370 genotyped donors of the cohort, an average of approximately 200,000 unique TCR beta nucleotide sequences was sequenced per donor, of which about 19% were non-productive.

Library preparation employed the immunoSEQ multiplex PCR assay. The multiplex PCR relied on a mix of 60 forward primers for TCR Vbeta segments and 13 reverse primers for TCR Jbeta segments. The CDR3 region of rearranged TCR beta genes was amplified from genomic DNA by a multiplex PCR assay. Amplified TCR beta libraries were sequenced as 87-base-pair reads on the Illumina HiSeq System. In the source study's methods: In a later analysis, 77 million or so unique TCR beta chains were counted across the 690 or so repertoires, and roughly 9.9 million of these chains were shared by at least two donors. Raw reads were error-corrected and collapsed into unique sequences by a nearest-neighbor algorithm in which closely related sequences were merged to remove PCR and sequencing errors. CDR3 sequences were aligned to IMGT reference sequences to assign V, D and J gene segments. For a sequence to be retained, a match of at least six nucleotides to both a V gene segment and a J gene segment was required. A rearrangement was called productive if the CDR3 had no stop codons and remained in frame with V and J, and every other rearrangement was called non-productive. Following IMGT convention, CDR3 was defined as the stretch from the second conserved V-encoded cysteine to the conserved J-encoded phenylalanine. The earlier analysis of 500 to 750 of the donors excluded any sequence lacking an unambiguous match to a single V gene segment. In an earlier analysis of a few hundred of the donors, V segments were called functional above 56.7% productive rearrangements and were called segregating when the between-donor standard deviation exceeded 5%. A statistical classification framework was developed to diagnose cytomegalovirus status using the catalog of TCR beta chain sequences. In a later analysis, TCR nucleotide sequences were compared against IMGT/GENE-DB human TR gene sequences so that V and J genes could be assigned. In a later analysis, CDR3 sequences and most-parsimonious VDJ recombination scenarios were assigned using the TCRdist pipeline. In a later analysis, each TCR beta chain was defined by its CDR3 amino acid sequence together with its V-gene family, and reads lacking a unique V-gene family were excluded. In a later analysis, approximately 590 highly shared, low-generation-probability nucleotide sequences were removed to address suspected cross-contamination and a sequencing artifact. In a later analysis, a clonal expansion index for each public chain was calculated from normalized within-repertoire ranks of inferred template counts. In a later analysis, generation probabilities were computed using a VDJ recombination model fitted to out-of-frame rearrangements, and the results were checked against IGoR. Hypergeometric tests were used in a later analysis to score TCR-TCR, TCR-HLA and TCR-CMV co-occurrence, with a repertoire-size bias correction applied to the TCR pairs. In a later analysis, false discovery rates were estimated by permuting HLA or CMV assignments 20 times. In a later analysis, co-occurring TCRs were grouped with DBSCAN, and TCRdist sequence similarity was added when clustering was performed within HLA-allele-positive subsets. For co-occurrence clustering, repertoires with fewer than 30,000 or more than 120,000 public chains were excluded, along with about five repertoires with anomalous nucleotide sharing. TCRdb provides this immuneACCESS table in a form limited to in-frame rearrangements. Some clones are lacking; in checked studies, under half of them reflect an unresolved V gene, and why the rest are absent is not known. The V and J calls and clone size come from that table; D and trimming were worked out from the DNA. The sample table lists some 170,000 clones, about four fifths of them with a count of one. Around 4.5% of the sample comes from the top ten.

The cohort comprised some 730 healthy bone marrow donors. Cohort members were all nominally healthy when sampled, although unrecorded immune exposures were likely present. The donor was CMV seronegative and was included in the group of several hundred seronegative cohort members. A peripheral blood sample was collected from each donor, and TCR beta sequencing was performed on peripheral blood mononuclear cells. The Qiagen DNeasy Blood Extraction Kit was used to extract genomic DNA from the blood cell samples. The germline V gene (reference sequence) specifies SEHNR as CDR1 and FQNEAQ as CDR2. From cysteine to phenylalanine, the CDR3 is 16 amino acids long. Only CDR3 DNA is held: 48 bases, read in frame from base 1. Concerning this clone: Its antigen specificity is not known. One end of the junction fails to match germline, which may point to a read error.

Broad study findings and their caveats: A total of about 180 TCR beta chains were listed by the study as associated with cytomegalovirus. Because counts were too low, fewer than 20 rarely observed V segments, including chromosome 9 orphons, were excluded from the earlier analysis of 587 of the donors. Three of the identified cytomegalovirus-associated TCR beta chains were confirmed in vitro to be specific for cytomegalovirus antigens. Some IMGT-functional V segments, including TRBV6-2 and TRBV6-3, could not be told apart with the 87-base-pair reads, so those segments were excluded. Because HLA typing was missing for some donors at each locus, association tests included only the typed subset. A later analysis associated 17,000 or so TCR beta sequences with specific HLA alleles at a false discovery rate of 0.05. A group of highly shared sequence variants was considered likely to be a technical artifact of the sequencing pipeline. The classifier was reported to diagnose cytomegalovirus status with high specificity and sensitivity in both the original and validation cohorts. A further reported finding was that TCR beta sequences accurately predicted the HLA-A and HLA-B alleles for most subjects in the first cohort. A later analysis reported that several top co-occurrence clusters appeared linked to parvovirus B19, influenza, CMV and Epstein-Barr virus. Across donors, most TCR sequences were observed very rarely, whereas some public TCRs were present in many individuals. For the cohort, immune exposure information was limited to CMV serostatus. A later analysis found that TCR association rates varied across HLA loci, with DRB1 alleles showing the most associated TCRs and HLA-C alleles the fewest. Roughly uniform sequencing depth across donors was assumed in presence/absence analyses, although this assumption may not hold. Broadly in line with IMGT annotations, most TCR beta V segments showed up in productive rearrangements about 87% or about 30% of the time in an earlier analysis of several hundred of the donors. Correlated functional status among segregating V segments might be attributable to linkage disequilibrium, but an unknown experimental factor could not be ruled out. Most CMV-associated TCR beta chains appeared to be HLA-restricted in a later analysis, and the HLA associations seemed to be driven largely by CMV exposure. In a later analysis, HLA-associated TCR beta chains showed more clonal expansion and lower generation probabilities than non-associated chains that were equally common. The authors suggested that the approach could potentially be generalized to other disease states and immunological phenotypes. In a later genetic analysis, a missense DCLRE1C variant was associated with V-gene and J-gene trimming of TCR beta chains, and the association was replicated in an independent cohort. Assigning TCR associations to individual alleles was difficult when HLA alleles, especially DR and DQ, strongly co-occurred. In this cohort, only TCR beta chains were sequenced, and detectable features were limited by the absence of alpha or paired-chain data. According to a later genetic analysis, donors in an Asian-associated ancestry cluster had fewer N-insertions in productive TCRs than the approximately 700-donor mean.

Sequenced material: PBMCs. This TCR derives from a man aged 30 to 45 in good health and CMV-seronegative. Rearrangement joined TRBV7-9 to TRBJ1-6; TRBD1 is possibly the D segment (6 matching bases). The DNA sequence reads TGTTCCAGCAGTAGTGGCAGCCAGGGGAATAATTCACCCCTCCACTTT. Translated, it reads CSSSSGSQGNNSPLHF.